Shown below are 23 T cell receptor beta chains from a single sample sequenced in a study of cytomegalovirus exposure and HLA in healthy donors. This PCR relied on a set of 60 Vbeta primers and 13 Jbeta primers. Profiled with immunoSEQ multiplex PCR; TCRdb holds only in-frame clones, not every one. The sample lists 100,000 to 150,000 clones; 65% to 85% were seen once. The sample comprised PBMCs. The receptors were sampled from a man aged 18 to 30 in good health and CMV-seropositive.

The chain joins TRBV5-1 to TRBJ2-7; perhaps TRBD1 as D (5 bases). V shed 2 bases and J shed 6 bases, with 12 bases lying between them. CDR1 and CDR2 (germline): SGHRS, YFSETQ. This CDR3 comprises 13 residues. CDR3 DNA: TGCGCCAGCAGCTTAGGGCAGGGCTCCGAGCAGTACTTC. It translates to CASSLGQGSEQYF.

This chain uses TRBV5-1 with TRBJ2-7; 9 bases line up with TRBD1. With V trimmed by 4 bases and J by 7 bases, 9 bases remained unmatched. This CDR3 has 14 residues. In germline, CDR1 is SGHRS, CDR2 YFSETQ. DNA for the CDR3: TGCGCCAGCAGCGGAAGGACAGGGGAGGGAGAGCAGTACTTC. It specifies CASSGRTGEGEQYF.

With respect to this clone: An end of the junction differs from the germline gene, which may be a read error. V usage is TRBV7-9 and J usage is TRBJ1-5; no clear D. This CDR3 is built from 12 residues. Germline V gives CDR1 SEHNR, CDR2 FQNEAQ (reference sequence). CDR3 in DNA: TGTTCCAGCAGCCTAAACAATCAGCCCCAGCATTTT. It yields the protein CSSSLNNQPQHF.

The gene calls are TRBV5-6 and TRBJ2-7, with a possible D match to TRBD1 (6 bases). This CDR3 contains 16 residues. V lost 2 bases and J 3 bases, leaving 18 bases between the germline ends. Per the germline V gene, CDR1 is SGHDT and CDR2 is YYEEEE. CDR3 in DNA: TGTGCCAGCAGCTTCCGCAGGGGTAATGTATTCTACGAGCAGTACTTC. This translates into CASSFRRGNVFYEQYF.

V usage is TRBV9 and J usage is TRBJ2-1; 10 nucleotides line up with TRBD1. The germline V gene has CDR1 SGDLS and CDR2 YYNGEE. The ends lost 2 bases at V and 7 bases at J; junction bases unmatched: 6. The CDR3 length is 15 residues. The DNA for the CDR3 is TGTGCCAGCAGCGTGACCCCGGGACAGGGGAATGAGCAGTTCTTC. It is translated as CASSVTPGQGNEQFF.

The chain combines TRBV5-5 with TRBJ1-5; a possible D gene is TRBD1 (5 bases). Per germline, CDR1 SGHKS and CDR2 YYEKEE (reference sequence). The CDR3 is 14 residues long. V was cut by 4 bases and J by 4 bases, with 12 bases left in between. In nucleotides, the CDR3 is TGTGCCAGCAGCGAAGACAGTCCGAATCAGCCCCAGCATTTT. It yields the protein CASSEDSPNQPQHF.

The CDR3 loop is CASSLVAADSGANVLTF. CDR3 nucleotide sequence: TGTGCCAGCAGCTTGGTGGCTGCCGACTCTGGGGCCAACGTCCTGACTTTC. This sequence joins TRBV5-4 and TRBJ2-6; D gene uncertain. V lost 0 bases to trimming and J lost 0 bases, with 10 bases between them. In germline, CDR1 is SGHNT, CDR2 YYREEE (reference sequence). This CDR3 is 17 amino acids long.

The V gene is TRBV7-8, the J gene TRBJ1-1; D perhaps matches TRBD1 (5 bases). Germline lookup yields CDR1 SGHVS and CDR2 FQNEAQ. V gave up 2 bases and J gave up 4 bases, with 11 bases separating them. CDR3 length: 14 residues. CDR3 residues: CASSLRGGSTEAFF. In DNA, the CDR3 is TGTGCCAGCAGCTTACGGGGGGGGAGCACTGAAGCTTTCTTT.

This chain connects TRBV14 to TRBJ1-2, with a tentative D call TRBD1 (5 bases). CDR1 is SGHDN, CDR2 FVKESK, per germline. The CDR3 has 13 residues. The V end was cut by 1 base, the J end by 5 bases, with 8 bases between. CDR3 residues: CASSQVDRYGYTF. The DNA of the CDR3 is TGTGCCAGCAGCCAAGTAGACAGATATGGCTACACCTTC. The full variable domain, rest sourced from reference TRBV14 and TRBJ1-2, is EAGVTQFPSHSVIEKGQTVTLRCDPISGHDNLYWYRRVMGKEIKFLLHFVKESKQDESGMPNNRFLAERTGGTYSTLKVQPAELEDSGVYFCASSQVDRYGYTFGSGTRLTVV.

V and J are TRBV12-5 and TRBJ1-3; TRBD1 is a possible D gene (5 bases). V lost 5 bases to trimming and J lost 4 bases, with 15 bases between them. There are 15 residues in the CDR3. Germline CDR1 reads LGHNT; CDR2 reads FRNRAP. The CDR3 protein is CASGPERQSGNTIYF. CDR3 bases: TGTGCTAGTGGTCCAGAGAGACAGTCCGGAAACACCATATATTTT.

V and J are TRBV5-1 and TRBJ2-2; D is unclear. Germline V lookup: CDR1 SGHRS, CDR2 YFSETQ. This CDR3 comprises 14 residues. V shed 6 bases and J shed 9 bases, with 18 bases lying between them. CDR3 amino acids: CASTPETPSRELFF. Here the CDR3 DNA reads TGCGCCAGCACACCGGAGACCCCAAGTCGGGAGCTGTTTTTT.

The V gene is TRBV14, the J gene TRBJ1-1; D possibly corresponds to TRBD1 (5 bases). The ends were cut back, 2 bases at V and 3 bases at J, with 16 bases in the middle. The germline V gene encodes CDR1 SGHDN and CDR2 FVKESK. The CDR3 loop spans 16 amino acids. The CDR3 bases are TGTGCCAGCAGCCAACGGGGGGTTATGGATGACACTGAAGCTTTCTTT. It yields the protein CASSQRGVMDDTEAFF.

This sequence joins TRBV12-5 and TRBJ1-1; no clear D gene. The V gene's germline CDR1 is LGHNT and CDR2 FRNRAP. V gave up 6 bases and J gave up 0 bases, with 2 bases separating them. The CDR3 consists of 11 residues. The CDR3 DNA reads TGTGCTAGTGGCTTGAACACTGAAGCTTTCTTT. As protein: CASGLNTEAFF.

This rearrangement joins TRBV5-1 to TRBJ1-1; TRBD1 matches at 9 bases. Losses at the gene ends were 5 bases for V and 1 base for J; bases not matched to a gene: 9. In germline, CDR1 is SGHRS, CDR2 YFSETQ. The CDR3 length is 16 residues. Here the CDR3 DNA reads TGCGCCAGCAGGCAAGACCCGGGACAGGGGAACACTGAAGCTTTCTTT. It encodes CASRQDPGQGNTEAFF.

V and J are TRBV30 and TRBJ2-7; 7 positions match TRBD1. With V trimmed by 4 bases and J by 2 bases, 11 bases remained unmatched. Germline lookup yields CDR1 GTSNPN and CDR2 SVGIG (reference sequence). CDR3 length: 15 residues. The CDR3 DNA follows: TGTGCCTGGACAATGGGTAGGGGGCTAACCTACGAGCAGTACTTC. This translates into CAWTMGRGLTYEQYF.

The V and J genes are TRBV30 and TRBJ2-7, with 11 bases matching TRBD2. The CDR3 length is 14 residues. Losses at the gene ends were 5 bases for V and 6 bases for J; bases not matched to a gene: 9. Looked up from germline, CDR1 is GTSNPN and CDR2 is SVGIG (reference sequence). The CDR3: CAWLRTSGHPEQYF. The CDR3 DNA follows: TGTGCCTGGCTTAGGACTAGCGGGCATCCCGAGCAGTACTTC.

As to this clone: Distinct nucleotide sequences in the sample also encode this CDR3. CDR3 sequence: CASSRTQGTNQPQHF. DNA for the CDR3: TGTGCCAGCAGTCGAACACAGGGAACGAATCAGCCCCAGCATTTT. This chain links TRBV6-5 with TRBJ1-5, with TRBD1 as a possible D gene (6 bases). Germline V gives CDR1 MNHEY, CDR2 SVGAGI. The CDR3 has 15 residues. The V gene lost 5 bases and the J gene lost 4 bases, with 15 bases spanning the gap.

The rearrangement links TRBV30 to TRBJ1-5; D possibly corresponds to TRBD1 (5 bases). The V gene lost 3 bases and the J gene lost 0 bases, with 21 bases spanning the gap. The CDR3 consists of 18 residues. Germline V gene data show CDR1 as GTSNPN and CDR2 as SVGIG (reference sequence). CDR3 nucleotide sequence: TGTGCCTGGAGGCCCGCAGGGTCCCCGAGATATAGCAATCAGCCCCAGCATTTT. This translates into CAWRPAGSPRYSNQPQHF.

The chain joins TRBV5-4 to TRBJ2-1; no clear D. This CDR3 contains 13 residues. Germline CDR1 SGHNT, CDR2 YYREEE (reference sequence). Trimming cost V 4 bases and J 6 bases, with 11 bases left between them. The CDR3 DNA reads TGTGCCAGCAGCCCCTTTTTGAGCAATGAGCAGTTCTTC. Its translation is CASSPFLSNEQFF.

The rearrangement joins TRBV30 to TRBJ2-1; D not resolved. V was pared by 0 bases and J by 0 bases, with 6 bases between. From germline, CDR1 is GTSNPN and CDR2 SVGIG (reference sequence). The CDR3 is 14 amino acids. CDR3 nucleotide sequence: TGTGCCTGGAGTGTATACAGCTCCTACAATGAGCAGTTCTTC. Translated: CAWSVYSSYNEQFF.

This chain uses TRBV29-1 with TRBJ1-1, with 8 bases fitting TRBD1. There are 12 residues in the CDR3. V shed 6 bases, J shed 7 bases, and the junction held 7 bases outside the gene matches. From germline, CDR1 is SQVTM and CDR2 ANQGSEA. CDR3 region: CSVGQDTLEAFF. CDR3 in DNA: TGCAGCGTGGGACAGGATACCCTTGAAGCTTTCTTT.

The chain joins TRBV27 to TRBJ2-7; D unclear. This CDR3 has 14 amino acids. The V end was cut by 8 bases, the J end by 0 bases, with 14 bases between. Germline V CDR1 and CDR2: MNHEY, SMNVEV (reference sequence). CDR3 sequence reads: CASSRQASSYEQYF. The CDR3, as DNA: TGTGCCAGCTCACGACAAGCAAGCTCCTACGAGCAGTACTTC.

CDR3 region: CASSKNRDPSYEQYF. The CDR3 DNA reads TGTGCCAGCAGTAAGAACAGGGACCCCTCCTACGAGCAGTACTTC. J is TRBJ2-7 and V is TRBV6-1; D is possibly TRBD1 (6 bases). Trimming took 5 bases from V and 0 from J, leaving 14 bases between them. Germline V gives CDR1 MNHNS, CDR2 SASEGT. The CDR3 totals 15 residues.